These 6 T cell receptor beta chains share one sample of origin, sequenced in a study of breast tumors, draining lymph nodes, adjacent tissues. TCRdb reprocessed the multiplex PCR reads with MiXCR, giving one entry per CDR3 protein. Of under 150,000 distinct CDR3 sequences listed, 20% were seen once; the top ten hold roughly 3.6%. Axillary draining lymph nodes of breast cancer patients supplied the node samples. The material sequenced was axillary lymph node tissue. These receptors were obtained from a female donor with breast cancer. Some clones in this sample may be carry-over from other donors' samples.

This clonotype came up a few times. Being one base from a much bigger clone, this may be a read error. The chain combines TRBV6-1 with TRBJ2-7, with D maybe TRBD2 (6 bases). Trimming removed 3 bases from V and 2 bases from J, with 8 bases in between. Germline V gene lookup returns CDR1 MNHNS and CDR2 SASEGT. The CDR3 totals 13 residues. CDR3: CASSDGGAYEQYF. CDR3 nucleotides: TGTGCCAGCAGTGACGGGGGAGCCTACGAGCAGTACTTC.

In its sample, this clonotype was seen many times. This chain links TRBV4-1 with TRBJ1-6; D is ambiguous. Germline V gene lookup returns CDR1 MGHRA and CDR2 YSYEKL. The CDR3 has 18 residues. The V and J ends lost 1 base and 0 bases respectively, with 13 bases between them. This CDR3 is CASSQVSVANSYNSPLHF. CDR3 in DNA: TGCGCCAGCAGCCAAGTGTCAGTGGCGAACTCCTATAATTCACCCCTCCACTTT.

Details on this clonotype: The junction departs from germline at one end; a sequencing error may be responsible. CDR3 loop: CASGLTAEQPQHF. The DNA of the CDR3 is TGTGCCAGCGGCTTAACGGCGGAACAGCCGCAGCATTTT. The V call is TRBV7-3, the J call TRBJ1-5; D not resolved. This CDR3 comprises 13 residues. Looked up from germline, CDR1 is SGHTA and CDR2 is FQGTGA.

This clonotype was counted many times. For the CDR3, the DNA is TGTGCCAGCAGCTCGACTAGCGGCTCCTACGAGCAGTACTTC. Encoded protein: CASSSTSGSYEQYF. The V call is TRBV7-9, the J call TRBJ2-7; 9 nucleotides match TRBD2. V trimming: 4 bases; J trimming: 0 bases; junction bases outside the gene matches: 1. In germline, CDR1 is SEHNR, CDR2 FQNEAQ (reference sequence). This CDR3 has 14 amino acids.

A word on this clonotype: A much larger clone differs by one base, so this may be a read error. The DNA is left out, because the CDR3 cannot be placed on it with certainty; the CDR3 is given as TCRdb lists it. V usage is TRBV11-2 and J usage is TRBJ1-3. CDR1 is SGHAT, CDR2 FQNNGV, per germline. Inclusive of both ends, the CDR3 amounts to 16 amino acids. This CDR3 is CASSLGFWGLGNTVYF.

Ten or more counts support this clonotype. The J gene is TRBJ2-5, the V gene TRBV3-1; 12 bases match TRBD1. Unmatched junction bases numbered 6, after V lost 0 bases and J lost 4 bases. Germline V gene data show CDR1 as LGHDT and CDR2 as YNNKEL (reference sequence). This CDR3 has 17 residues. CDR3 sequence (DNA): TGTGCCAGCAGCCAAGATCTGGGGACAGGGGGCAGAGAGACCCAGTACTTC. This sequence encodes CASSQDLGTGGRETQYF.